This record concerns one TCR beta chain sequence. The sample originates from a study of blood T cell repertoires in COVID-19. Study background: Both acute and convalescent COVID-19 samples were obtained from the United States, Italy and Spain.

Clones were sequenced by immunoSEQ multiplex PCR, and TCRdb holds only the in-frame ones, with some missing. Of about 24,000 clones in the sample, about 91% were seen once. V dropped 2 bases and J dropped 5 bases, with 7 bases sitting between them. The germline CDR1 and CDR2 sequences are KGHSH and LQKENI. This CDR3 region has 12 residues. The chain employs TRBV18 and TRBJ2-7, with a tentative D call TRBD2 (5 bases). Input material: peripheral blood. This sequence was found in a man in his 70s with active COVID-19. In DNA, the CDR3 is TGTGCCAGCTCACCAGGGAGCCACGAGCAGTACTTC. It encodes CASSPGSHEQYF.